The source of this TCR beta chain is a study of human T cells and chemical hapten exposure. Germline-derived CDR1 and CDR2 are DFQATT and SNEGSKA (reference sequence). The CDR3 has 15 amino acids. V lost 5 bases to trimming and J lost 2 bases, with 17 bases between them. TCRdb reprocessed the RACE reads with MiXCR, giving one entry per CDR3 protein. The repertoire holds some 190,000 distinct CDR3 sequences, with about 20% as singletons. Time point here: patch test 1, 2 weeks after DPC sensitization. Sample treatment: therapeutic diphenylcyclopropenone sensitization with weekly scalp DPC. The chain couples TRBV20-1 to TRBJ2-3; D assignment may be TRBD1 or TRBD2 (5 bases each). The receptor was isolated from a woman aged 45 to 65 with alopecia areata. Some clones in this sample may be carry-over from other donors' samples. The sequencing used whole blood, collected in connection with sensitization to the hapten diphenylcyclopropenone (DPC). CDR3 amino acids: CSASRQSLATDTQYF. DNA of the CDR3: TGCAGTGCTTCCCGACAGAGTCTAGCCACAGATACGCAGTATTTT.